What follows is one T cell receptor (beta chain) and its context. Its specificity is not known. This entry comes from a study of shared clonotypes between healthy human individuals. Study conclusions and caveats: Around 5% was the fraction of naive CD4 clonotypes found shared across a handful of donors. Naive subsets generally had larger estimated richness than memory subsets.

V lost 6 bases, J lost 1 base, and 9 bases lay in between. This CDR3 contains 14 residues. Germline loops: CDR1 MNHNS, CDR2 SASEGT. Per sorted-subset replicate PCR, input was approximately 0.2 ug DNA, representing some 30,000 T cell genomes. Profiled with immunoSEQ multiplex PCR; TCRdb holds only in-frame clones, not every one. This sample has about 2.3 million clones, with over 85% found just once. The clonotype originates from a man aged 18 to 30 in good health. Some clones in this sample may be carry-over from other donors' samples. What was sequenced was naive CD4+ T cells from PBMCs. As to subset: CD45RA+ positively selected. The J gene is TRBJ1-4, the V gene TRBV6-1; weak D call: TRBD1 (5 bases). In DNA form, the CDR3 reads TGTGCCAGCAGACGGGGGGGAACTAATGAAAAACTGTTTTTT. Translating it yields CASRRGGTNEKLFF.